This T cell receptor (beta chain) was identified during a study of memory CD4+ T cells and cytomegalovirus serostatus. Here immunoSEQ multiplex PCR was the method, and the copy in TCRdb shows in-frame clones only, minus some. The data contain 50,000 or so clones, approximately 83% of them singletons. Details on this clone: The antigen remains unidentified.

The sort gate was single viable CD3+CD4+CD8-CD45RO+ cells for memory CD4+ T cells. Study results and limitations: CD4+ memory repertoires contained about 40% of the roughly 150 reported CMV TCRbeta sequences. The CMV-associated TCR signature appears largely within the CD4+ memory repertoire. Median bootstrapped AUC for CMV status was about 0.95 originally, around 0.91 US-trained.

The receptor was isolated from an adult in good health and CMV-seronegative. The sequenced sample consisted of memory CD4+ T cells from blood.

The CDR3 sequence: CASSEGLQGALEKLFF. Here the CDR3 DNA reads TGTGCCAGCAGTGAAGGGTTACAGGGGGCATTGGAAAAACTGTTTTTT. This sequence joins TRBV6-1 and TRBJ1-4; 9 bases fit TRBD1. The length of the CDR3 is 16 residues. CDR1 and CDR2 (germline): MNHNS, SASEGT. J lost 8 bases, V lost 1 base, and 8 bases had no gene match.